This T cell receptor beta chain was recovered during a study of cytomegalovirus exposure and HLA in healthy donors. Whole-study context: Ancestry clustering placed around four fifths of more than 350 genotyped donors in the Caucasian-associated cluster. Findings of the study overall: In a later analysis, most CMV-associated TCR beta chains appeared HLA-restricted.

Comment on this clone: Its antigen is not known.

The PCR made use of 60 Vbeta and 13 Jbeta primers. The table came from immunoSEQ multiplex PCR; TCRdb's copy has only in-frame clones and leaves some out. Listed are some 110,000 clones; roughly 2% falls within the top ten. Germline V CDR1 and CDR2: SGHRS, YFSETQ. This CDR3 comprises 17 residues. Trimming at V came to 4 bases and at J to 0 bases, leaving 9 bases not matched to a gene. The sequence was obtained from a man aged 40-49 years in good health and CMV-seronegative. The sample taken for sequencing was PBMCs. The chain carries TRBV5-1 and TRBJ1-2; TRBD1 agrees at 10 bases. Here the CDR3 DNA reads TGCGCCAGCAGCCCGGGGACAGGGGCCAAGACTAACTATGGCTACACCTTC. Its translation is CASSPGTGAKTNYGYTF.